Presented here are 31 T cell receptor beta chains from one specimen sequenced in a study of shared clonotypes between healthy human individuals. Assay used: immunoSEQ multiplex PCR; TCRdb lists only in-frame clones, some missing. The top ten clones hold roughly 0.13% of a sample with 2 million to 2.5 million clones, more than 90% of them seen once. Sequenced input: naive CD4+ T cells sorted from blood. Sample subset: CD45RA+ positively selected. These receptors all come from a man between 18 and 35 years old in good health.

With regard to this clone: Other nucleotide sequences in the sample specify the same CDR3. This chain connects TRBV7-2 to TRBJ2-3; 7 bases fit TRBD1. The CDR3 loop spans 15 amino acids. The germline gives CDR1 SGHTA, CDR2 FQGNSA. V lost 1 base, J lost 0 bases, and 1 base stayed unmatched. The chain's CDR3 is CASSLDRGSTDTQYF. The CDR3 nucleotides are TGTGCCAGCAGCTTAGACAGGGGCAGCACAGATACGCAGTATTTT.

This chain connects TRBV14 to TRBJ2-2; no definite D call. CDR1 is SGHDN and CDR2 is FVKESK in the germline V gene. V dropped 1 base and J dropped 6 bases, with 12 bases sitting between them. The CDR3 totals 15 residues. CDR3 sequence (DNA): TGTGCCAGCAGCCAAGGGCTGCTTGGCGCCGGGGAGCTGTTTTTT. Translating gives CASSQGLLGAGELFF.

The chain recombines TRBV5-1 with TRBJ2-7; 7 bases match TRBD2. The CDR3 runs to 15 residues. Per the germline V gene, CDR1 is SGHRS and CDR2 is YFSETQ. V trimming: 1 base; J trimming: 0 bases; junction bases outside the gene matches: 4. This CDR3 reads CASSLLRESSYEQYF. The DNA for the CDR3 is TGCGCCAGCAGCTTGCTGCGGGAGAGCTCCTACGAGCAGTACTTC.

The chain uses TRBV6-4 and TRBJ2-7; the match to TRBD1 covers 8 bases. V lost 5 bases to trimming and J lost 6 bases; unmatched junction nucleotides: 9. The CDR3 is 14 amino acids. CDR1 is MRHNA and CDR2 is SNTAGT in the germline V gene. The CDR3 DNA follows: TGTGCCAGCAGTCCGACAGGGGCCTCTCCCGAGCAGTACTTC. Amino acids: CASSPTGASPEQYF.

The rearrangement links TRBV18 to TRBJ1-2, with 7 nucleotides matching TRBD1. Germline lookup yields CDR1 KGHSH and CDR2 LQKENI. After removal of 6 bases from V and 3 bases from J, the junction contained 4 bases not matched to a gene. The CDR3 loop spans 13 amino acids. CDR3 in DNA: TGTGCCAGCTCTTACGACAGGGACTATGGCTACACCTTC. Translated: CASSYDRDYGYTF.

The gene calls are TRBV30 and TRBJ2-5, with D tentatively TRBD1 (5 bases). The CDR3 has 16 amino acids. Trimming cost V 2 bases and J 4 bases, with 20 bases left between them. The germline V gene has CDR1 GTSNPN and CDR2 SVGIG (reference sequence). CDR3 nucleotides: TGTGCCTGGAGTCCTCCGGTCGGGCAGGGTGGAGAGACCCAGTACTTC. This sequence encodes CAWSPPVGQGGETQYF.

This clone was seen only once. Other DNA sequences in the sample encode the same CDR3. The chain has TRBV5-1 and TRBJ2-1; D call uncertain. The CDR3 is 13 amino acids. With 0 bases removed from V and 6 bases from J, the gap between germline ends came to 7 bases. Germline V CDR1 and CDR2: SGHRS, YFSETQ. CDR3 coding DNA: TGCGCCAGCAGCTTGGGGCAAACCAATGAGCAGTTCTTC. Translating gives CASSLGQTNEQFF. Full variable domain (rest looked up from reference TRBV5-1 and TRBJ2-1): KAGVTQTPRYLIKTRGQQVTLSCSPISGHRSVSWYQQTPGQGLQFLFEYFSETQRNKGNFPGRFSGRQFSNSRSEMNVSTLELGDSALYLCASSLGQTNEQFFGPGTRLTVL.

This clone occurred a few times. Additional DNA sequences in this sample encode the identical CDR3. The chain combines TRBV5-1 with TRBJ1-5; a weak D match, TRBD1 (6 bases). In germline, CDR1 is SGHRS, CDR2 YFSETQ. Between the trimmed V and J ends, which lost 0 bases and 3 bases, there was a span of 7 bases. The CDR3 is 14 residues long. The CDR3 spells CASSLGGPNQPQHF. DNA for the CDR3: TGCGCCAGCAGCTTGGGGGGGCCCAATCAGCCCCAGCATTTT.

The V call is TRBV12-2, the J call TRBJ2-6; the table assigns TRBD2, which was not confirmed against the DNA. TRBV12-2 corresponds to a pseudogene. The CDR3 is 17 residues long. CDR3 coding DNA: TGTGCAAGTCGCTTCCCCGAGAGAGGGACTGGGGCCAACGTCCTGACTTTC. Translation gives CASRFPERGTGANVLTF.

The chain carries TRBV10-3 and TRBJ2-1; tentatively, D is TRBD2 (6 bases). Trimming removed 4 bases at V and 0 bases at J, with 13 bases between. From germline, CDR1 is ENHRY and CDR2 SYGVKD. The CDR3 is made up of 16 amino acids. The CDR3 region is CAISARPGDSYNEQFF. Written as DNA, the CDR3 is TGTGCCATCAGTGCGCGTCCGGGGGACTCCTACAATGAGCAGTTCTTC.

This rearrangement joins TRBV6-4 to TRBJ2-6; unclear D gene. The V end lost 6 bases, the J end lost 0 bases, and 3 bases lay between the germline ends. The CDR3 covers 13 residues. Germline V gene data show CDR1 as MRHNA and CDR2 as SNTAGT. CDR3 in DNA: TGTGCCAGCAGGCCCTCTGGGGCCAACGTCCTGACTTTC. Encoded protein: CASRPSGANVLTF.

This sequence joins TRBV11-3 and TRBJ2-1, with unresolved D. Germline values: CDR1 SGHNT, CDR2 YENEEA. Trimming pared 5 bases from V and 11 bases from J, leaving 10 bases between. The CDR3 runs 11 residues. The CDR3 bases are TGTGCCAGCAGCCTCGATAGTAAGCAGTTCTTC. Translated, it gives CASSLDSKQFF.

The chain couples TRBV7-2 to TRBJ2-5; no firm D call. Trimming removed 5 bases from V and 4 bases from J, with 5 bases in between. This CDR3 is 11 amino acids long. From germline, CDR1 is SGHTA and CDR2 FQGNSA. This chain's CDR3 is CASSNIETQYF. The CDR3 DNA follows: TGTGCCAGCAGCAATATAGAGACCCAGTACTTC.

The V call is TRBV5-6, the J call TRBJ1-3; a possible D gene is TRBD1 (5 bases). CDR1 and CDR2 from the germline V gene are SGHDT and YYEEEE. The CDR3 length is 16 residues. V shed 3 bases and J shed 0 bases, with 13 bases lying between them. The CDR3 reads CASSSGRLLSGNTIYF. The CDR3 DNA sequence: TGTGCCAGCAGCTCAGGGAGGTTACTCTCTGGAAACACCATATATTTT. Based on the CDR3 plus reference TRBV5-6 and TRBJ1-3, the full variable domain is DAGVTQSPTHLIKTRGQQVTLRCSPKSGHDTVSWYQQALGQGPQFIFQYYEEEERQRGNFPDRFSGHQFPNYSSELNVNALLLGDSALYLCASSSGRLLSGNTIYFGEGSWLTVV.

This clone has a single count. The chain is built from TRBV5-1 and TRBJ2-3; D is perhaps TRBD1 (6 bases). Looked up from germline, CDR1 is SGHRS and CDR2 is YFSETQ. The CDR3 has 15 amino acids. Trimming took 4 bases from V and 1 from J, leaving 13 bases between them. CDR3 nucleotide sequence: TGCGCCAGCAGCCAACAGGGAAGCCGCACAGATACGCAGTATTTT. Its protein is CASSQQGSRTDTQYF.

Note on this clone: Other DNA variants within this sample encode the same CDR3. V is TRBV7-2 and J is TRBJ2-2; tentatively, D is TRBD1 (6 bases). This CDR3 contains 13 residues. V lost 5 bases and J 6 bases, leaving 10 bases between the germline ends. Germline CDR1 reads SGHTA; CDR2 reads FQGNSA. The CDR3 here is CASSLRGSGELFF. The CDR3 DNA reads TGTGCCAGCAGCCTCAGGGGATCCGGGGAGCTGTTTTTT.

This clone showed up just once. The gene calls are TRBV7-2 and TRBJ1-5; D might be TRBD1 (6 bases). Trimming took off 0 bases at V and 6 bases at J, with 9 bases between the two ends. Germline assignment: CDR1 SGHTA and CDR2 FQGNSA. CDR3 length equals 14 residues. CDR3 DNA: TGTGCCAGCAGCTTAGCACAGGGAACTCAGCCCCAGCATTTT. Translated: CASSLAQGTQPQHF. Filled out from reference TRBV7-2 and TRBJ1-5, the complete variable domain reads GAGVSQSPSNKVTEKGKDVELRCDPISGHTALYWYRQSLGQGLEFLIYFQGNSAPDKSGLPSDRFSAERTGGSVSTLTIQRTQQEDSAVYLCASSLAQGTQPQHFGDGTRLSIL.

This clone was recorded only once. The chain links TRBV7-9 to TRBJ2-7; 9 bases match TRBD1. This CDR3 has 15 residues. The germline CDR1 and CDR2 sequences are SEHNR and FQNEAQ (reference sequence). V lost 5 bases, J lost 4 bases, and 9 bases stayed unmatched. In DNA form, the CDR3 reads TGTGCCAGCAGCCCCGGGACAGGGAATTTTTACGAGCAGTACTTC. It encodes CASSPGTGNFYEQYF.

This clone came up once. The chain employs TRBV6-5 and TRBJ2-1; D is ambiguous. Germline V CDR1 and CDR2: MNHEY, SVGAGI. There are 14 residues in the CDR3. V lost 4 bases, J lost 4 bases, and 11 bases lay in between. The CDR3 protein is CASSLDHLYNEQFF. For the CDR3, the DNA is TGTGCCAGCAGTTTGGATCACCTGTACAATGAGCAGTTCTTC.

This clone occurred once. This chain connects TRBV6-6 to TRBJ1-1; the D gene is possibly TRBD1 (6 bases). CDR1 MNHNY and CDR2 SVGAGI come from the germline V gene (reference sequence). With 6 bases removed from V and 3 bases from J, the gap between germline ends came to 11 bases. The CDR3 is made up of 13 amino acids. As DNA, the CDR3 is TGTGCCAGCAGCTGGACAGAACACACTGAAGCTTTCTTT. Residues: CASSWTEHTEAFF.

The J gene is TRBJ2-3, the V gene TRBV18, with 8 bases lining up with TRBD1. The CDR3 contains 16 residues. Germline CDR1 is KGHSH and CDR2 is LQKENI. Trimming at V came to 6 bases and at J to 2 bases, leaving 10 bases not matched to a gene. Written as DNA, the CDR3 is TGTGCCAGCTCGCCCCCGACAGGGGCCGCCACAGATACGCAGTATTTT. Protein product: CASSPPTGAATDTQYF.

V usage is TRBV5-1 and J usage is TRBJ2-1; 7 bases fit TRBD1. The germline CDR1 and CDR2 sequences are SGHRS and YFSETQ. The V segment lost 6 bases and the J segment 2 bases; nucleotides outside the gene matches: 8. The CDR3 is made up of 15 amino acids. CDR3 sequence reads: CASTETGLTYNEQFF. CDR3 DNA: TGCGCCAGCACTGAGACAGGGCTAACCTACAATGAGCAGTTCTTC.

The chain uses TRBV27 and TRBJ1-1; TRBD1 might be the D (5 bases). V was trimmed by 0 bases and J by 2 bases, leaving 10 bases between them. CDR1 is MNHEY, CDR2 SMNVEV, per germline (reference sequence). The CDR3 is made up of 15 amino acids. The CDR3 bases are TGTGCCAGCAGTTTATCGCCAGGGAAAAACACTGAAGCTTTCTTT. This codes for CASSLSPGKNTEAFF.

The CDR3 sequence is CASSETDPGRAEAFF. Written as DNA, the CDR3 is TGTGCCAGCAGTGAAACTGATCCAGGGAGGGCTGAAGCTTTCTTT. The chain joins TRBV6-1 to TRBJ1-1; D is possibly TRBD1 (5 bases). The CDR3 sequence is 15 residues long. Germline V gene data show CDR1 as MNHNS and CDR2 as SASEGT. V lost 2 bases, J lost 6 bases, and 16 bases lay in between.

This clone appeared a single time. The chain recombines TRBV19 with TRBJ1-2; 7 nucleotides agree with TRBD1. Losses at the gene ends were 5 bases for V and 2 bases for J; bases not matched to a gene: 8. The CDR3 runs 15 residues. Germline values: CDR1 LNHDA, CDR2 SQIVND (reference sequence). DNA of the CDR3: TGTGCCAGTAGTGACACCGGGACAGAGAACTATGGCTACACCTTC. It specifies CASSDTGTENYGYTF.

The rearrangement uses TRBV10-1 and TRBJ1-3; perhaps TRBD1 as D (6 bases). Germline CDR1 reads WNHNN; CDR2 reads SYGVQD (reference sequence). The CDR3 spans 14 residues. With 5 bases removed from V and 3 bases from J, the gap between germline ends came to 11 bases. CDR3 sequence reads: CASSNTGYGNTIYF. As DNA, the CDR3 is TGCGCCAGCAGTAACACAGGGTATGGAAACACCATATATTTT.

The chain uses TRBV7-9 and TRBJ1-4; D may be TRBD1 (5 bases). Germline assignment: CDR1 SEHNR and CDR2 FQNEAQ (reference sequence). The V gene lost 0 bases and the J gene lost 7 bases, with 15 bases spanning the gap. This CDR3 region has 16 residues. The CDR3 bases are TGTGCCAGCAGCTTAGCGGAAAGGGGAAAGGGTGAAAAACTGTTTTTT. Translating gives CASSLAERGKGEKLFF. Together with reference TRBV7-9 and TRBJ1-4, the CDR3 gives the full variable domain: DTGVSQNPRHKITKRGQNVTFRCDPISEHNRLYWYRQTLGQGPEFLTYFQNEAQLEKSRLLSDRFSAERPKGSFSTLEIQRTEQGDSAMYLCASSLAERGKGEKLFFGSGTQLSVL.

The CDR3 spells CASSLATLGPSSYEQYF. The CDR3 DNA sequence: TGTGCCAGCAGCTTAGCGACGCTGGGGCCTAGCTCCTACGAGCAGTACTTC. The chain combines TRBV7-9 with TRBJ2-7, with D possibly being TRBD1 (5 bases). This CDR3 region has 17 residues. With 0 bases removed from V and 0 bases from J, the gap between germline ends came to 15 bases. CDR1 SEHNR and CDR2 FQNEAQ come from the germline V gene (reference sequence).

V and J are TRBV6-5 and TRBJ1-4; D possibly corresponds to TRBD1 (5 bases). The CDR3 runs 16 residues. Between the trimmed V and J ends, which lost 0 bases and 7 bases, there was a span of 15 bases. From germline, CDR1 is MNHEY and CDR2 SVGAGI. CDR3 amino acids: CASSYSNRAGREKLFF. CDR3 nucleotides: TGTGCCAGCAGTTACTCGAATCGGGCAGGGCGTGAAAAACTGTTTTTT.

V is TRBV5-1 and J is TRBJ2-7; the D is unclear. The length of the CDR3 is 16 residues. Germline loops: CDR1 SGHRS, CDR2 YFSETQ. V was trimmed by 0 bases and J by 0 bases, leaving 13 bases between them. In DNA form, the CDR3 reads TGCGCCAGCAGCTTGGGCCGAGCAGACCTCTCCTACGAGCAGTACTTC. Its translation is CASSLGRADLSYEQYF.

The gene calls are TRBV19 and TRBJ1-1, with 9 positions matching TRBD1. From germline, CDR1 is LNHDA and CDR2 SQIVND (reference sequence). CDR3 length: 13 amino acids. V shed 7 bases and J 8 bases; nucleotides not matched to a gene: 8. The CDR3 nucleotides read TGTGCCAGTAAGACTACAGGGGGCGAGGAAGCTTTCTTT. It translates to CASKTTGGEEAFF.